The T cell receptor beta chain described here comes from a study of Ad26.COV2.S vaccination and SARS-CoV-2 variants. In the case of this clone: Its specificity is unknown.

This CDR3 contains 14 residues. CDR1 and CDR2 from the germline V gene are KGHSH and LQKENI. V lost 2 bases to trimming and J lost 5 bases, with 10 bases between them. Clones were sequenced by immunoSEQ multiplex PCR, and TCRdb holds only the in-frame ones, with some missing. The sample has under 150,000 clones; 86% are singletons. Regarding the study as a whole: Substantial post-vaccination breadth of spike-specific CD8+ and CD4+ T cell responses was reported. Analyses of TCR breadth and depth may have underestimated total T cell responses. Vaccine recipients surpassed placebo recipients in spike-specific TCR breadth. Recipients of vaccine and of placebo showed similar breadth of their non-spike TCR repertoires.

Sequenced here: peripheral blood, sampled after recovery from COVID-19. The chain uses TRBV18 and TRBJ1-5, with D possibly TRBD1 on 6 matching bases. The receptor was derived from a human donor who had recovered from COVID-19. The CDR3 DNA reads TGTGCCAGCTCACCATACGCAGGGGATCAGCCCCAGCATTTT. Its translation is CASSPYAGDQPQHF. The variable domain in full, completed from reference TRBV18 and TRBJ1-5, reads NAGVMQNPRHLVRRRGQEARLRCSPMKGHSHVYWYRQLPEEGLKFMVYLQKENIIDESGMPKERFSAEFPKEGPSILRIQQVVRGDSAAYFCASSPYAGDQPQHFGDGTRLSIL.